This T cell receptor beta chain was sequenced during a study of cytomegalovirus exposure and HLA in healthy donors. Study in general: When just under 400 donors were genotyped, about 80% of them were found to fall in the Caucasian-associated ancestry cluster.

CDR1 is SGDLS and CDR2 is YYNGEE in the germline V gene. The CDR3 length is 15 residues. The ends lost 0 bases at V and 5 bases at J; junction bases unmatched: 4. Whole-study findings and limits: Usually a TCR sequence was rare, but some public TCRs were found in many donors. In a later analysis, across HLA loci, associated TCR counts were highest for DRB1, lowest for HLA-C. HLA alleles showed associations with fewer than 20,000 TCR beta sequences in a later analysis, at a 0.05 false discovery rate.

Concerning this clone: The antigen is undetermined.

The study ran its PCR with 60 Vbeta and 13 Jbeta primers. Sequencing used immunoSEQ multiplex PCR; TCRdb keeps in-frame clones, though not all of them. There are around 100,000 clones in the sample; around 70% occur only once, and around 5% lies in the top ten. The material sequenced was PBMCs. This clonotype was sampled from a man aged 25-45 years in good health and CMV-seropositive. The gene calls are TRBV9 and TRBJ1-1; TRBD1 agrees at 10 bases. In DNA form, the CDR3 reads TGTGCCAGCAGCGTAGGGACAGGGGGGGCAACTGAAGCTTTCTTT. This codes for CASSVGTGGATEAFF.